The present T cell receptor beta chain was sequenced within a study of human T cells and chemical hapten exposure. For the study at large: Sensitizing treatment utilized 2% DPC over a roughly 2 cm by roughly 2 cm portion of upper inner arm skin.

Broader study findings: Expanded TCRs produced significantly more large CDR3 similarity clusters than controls did. As the donors had alopecia, their immune response may differ from healthy people's.

TCRdb called the RACE reads again in MiXCR, with one record for every CDR3 protein. The table includes around 250,000 distinct CDR3 sequences, about 9% detected once. With V trimmed by 5 bases and J by 4 bases, 5 bases remained unmatched. In germline, CDR1 is MNHEY, CDR2 SVGEGT. The CDR3 consists of 15 residues. This clonotype was recorded at least ten times. Its antigen is unidentified. Time point reported: pre-sensitization, week 0. The treatment here: therapeutic diphenylcyclopropenone sensitization with weekly scalp DPC. This clonotype originated in a woman aged 40 to 49 with alopecia areata. Some clones in this sample may be carry-over from other donors' samples. This material consisted of whole blood, taken in connection with sensitization to the hapten diphenylcyclopropenone (DPC). The rearrangement links TRBV6-2 or TRBV6-3 to TRBJ2-2; 9 nucleotides match TRBD2. The CDR3 region has the DNA TGTGCCAGCAGTCAACGGGGACTAGCCACCGGGGAGCTGTTTTTT. Translation gives CASSQRGLATGELFF.